A selection of T cell receptor beta chains follows, all from one sample in a study of blood T cell repertoires in COVID-19. The assay was immunoSEQ multiplex PCR, and TCRdb's table has in-frame clones only and misses some. This sample has around 170,000 clones, with roughly four fifths found just once. Sequences were obtained from peripheral blood. These receptors all stem from a man aged 70-80 years who had recovered from COVID-19. CDR3s include the opening cysteine and the closing phenylalanine or tryptophan. The D gene is left open where the match is weak. Rows give clone size only sometimes, using once, few, many, or a class for an expanded clone.

D gene: .; V gene: TRBV9; clone size: .; J gene: TRBJ2-3; CDR3 protein: CASSWAGKNTDTQYF; CDR3 DNA: TGTGCCAGCAGCTGGGCGGGAAAAAACACAGATACGCAGTATTTT
D gene: TRBD1; V gene: TRBV6-6; clone size: .; J gene: TRBJ2-7; CDR3 protein: CASRQGESEQYF; CDR3 DNA: TGTGCCAGCAGGCAGGGGGAATCCGAGCAGTACTTC
D gene: .; V gene: TRBV12-3/TRBV12-4; clone size: .; J gene: TRBJ1-2; CDR3 protein: CASSYTGHYGYTF; CDR3 DNA: TGTGCCAGCAGTTATACAGGGCACTATGGCTACACCTTC
D gene: .; V gene: TRBV7-9; clone size: .; J gene: TRBJ2-7; CDR3 protein: CASSLEARYEQYF; CDR3 DNA: TGTGCCAGCAGCTTAGAGGCCAGGTACGAGCAGTACTTC
D gene: .; V gene: TRBV28; clone size: .; J gene: TRBJ2-7; CDR3 protein: CASSPEGGSSYEQYF; CDR3 DNA: TGTGCCAGCAGTCCCGAGGGGGGGAGCTCCTACGAGCAGTACTTC
D gene: .; V gene: TRBV20-1; clone size: .; J gene: TRBJ1-1; CDR3 protein: CSASSGTEAFF; CDR3 DNA: TGCAGTGCTAGTTCCGGGACTGAAGCTTTCTTT
D gene: .; V gene: TRBV3-1/TRBV3-2; clone size: many; J gene: TRBJ1-6; CDR3 protein: CASSTATSSYNSPLHF; CDR3 DNA: TGTGCCAGCAGCACCGCGACAAGCTCCTATAATTCACCCCTCCACTTT
D gene: TRBD1; V gene: TRBV2; clone size: .; J gene: TRBJ2-7; CDR3 protein: CASSEAPTGDGYEQYF; CDR3 DNA: TGTGCCAGCAGTGAAGCGCCGACAGGGGATGGGTACGAGCAGTACTTC
D gene: .; V gene: TRBV5-5; clone size: .; J gene: TRBJ2-7; CDR3 protein: CASSLRRTSGLSEQYF; CDR3 DNA: TGTGCCAGCAGCTTGCGCCGAACTTCTGGGCTCTCCGAGCAGTACTTC
D gene: TRBD2; V gene: TRBV20-1; clone size: .; J gene: TRBJ2-7; CDR3 protein: CSASPAGDAYEQYF; CDR3 DNA: TGCAGTGCTAGTCCAGCGGGAGATGCCTACGAGCAGTACTTC
D gene: TRBD1; V gene: TRBV4-2; clone size: .; J gene: TRBJ1-5; CDR3 protein: CASSQDPGQGNQPQHF; CDR3 DNA: TGTGCCAGCAGCCAAGACCCGGGACAGGGGAATCAGCCCCAGCATTTT
D gene: TRBD1; V gene: TRBV5-1; clone size: .; J gene: TRBJ1-1; CDR3 protein: CASSDRGHTEAFF; CDR3 DNA: TGCGCCAGCAGCGACAGGGGGCACACTGAAGCTTTCTTT
D gene: TRBD2; V gene: TRBV6-2/TRBV6-3; clone size: .; J gene: TRBJ2-3; CDR3 protein: CASSRGGTDTQYF; CDR3 DNA: TGTGCCAGCAGCCGGGGGGGCACAGATACGCAGTATTTT
D gene: .; V gene: TRBV29-1; clone size: .; J gene: TRBJ1-5; CDR3 protein: CSVEDSGRRHF; CDR3 DNA: TGCAGCGTTGAAGACTCCGGGAGGCGGCATTTT
D gene: .; V gene: TRBV20-1; clone size: .; J gene: TRBJ1-2; CDR3 protein: CSASRLDGYTF; CDR3 DNA: TGCAGTGCTAGCAGACTGGATGGCTACACCTTC
D gene: .; V gene: TRBV7-8; clone size: .; J gene: TRBJ2-1; CDR3 protein: CASSLAREANEQFF; CDR3 DNA: TGTGCCAGCAGCTTAGCGAGGGAAGCTAATGAGCAGTTCTTC